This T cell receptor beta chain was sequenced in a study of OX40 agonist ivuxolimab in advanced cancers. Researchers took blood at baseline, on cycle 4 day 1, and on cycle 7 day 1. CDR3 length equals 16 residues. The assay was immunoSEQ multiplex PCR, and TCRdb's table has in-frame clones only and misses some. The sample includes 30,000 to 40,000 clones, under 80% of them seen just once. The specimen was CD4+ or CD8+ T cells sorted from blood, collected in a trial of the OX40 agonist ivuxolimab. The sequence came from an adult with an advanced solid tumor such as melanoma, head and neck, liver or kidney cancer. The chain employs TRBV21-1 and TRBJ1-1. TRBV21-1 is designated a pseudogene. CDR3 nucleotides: TGTGCCAGCAGTATAAGTGTAGCCACAATTCGCACTGAAGCTTTCTTT. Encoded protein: CASSISVATIRTEAFF.